The clone carrying this T cell receptor (beta chain) showed up just once. The sample originates from a study of immune heterogeneity within non-small cell lung tumors. TCR beta CDR3 was amplified by multiplex PCR, first round 10 cycles, 32 V and 13 J primers. MiXCR was run by TCRdb on the multiplex PCR reads, yielding one entry per CDR3 protein. The table records around 2,200 distinct CDR3 sequences, roughly 34% of them present only once. Template material comprised bulk tumor genomic DNA at approximately 600 ng per sample. Widely spaced biopsies, several per primary tumor, were obtained at surgery. Enrolled individuals presented with untreated, newly diagnosed non-small cell lung cancer and received curative surgery. This clonotype was sampled from a man in his 70s with non-small cell lung cancer. The sequenced sample consisted of lung tumor tissue.

CDR3 in amino acids: CASALIGPSSGANVLTF. The DNA for the CDR3 is TGTGCCAGCGCTCTGATCGGGCCCTCCTCTGGGGCCAACGTCCTGACTTTC. The V and J genes are TRBV5-8 and TRBJ2-6; no reliable D call. Trimming stripped 7 bases from V and 0 bases from J, with 17 bases between. The CDR3 sequence is 17 residues long. Germline CDR1 is SGHTS and CDR2 is YDEGEE.